This T cell receptor beta chain is from a study of molecular identifiers for immune sequencing clone quantification. Notes on the study in general: Spiked TCR RNA from one Jurkat cell reportedly showed up when mixed among roughly 1 million naive cells.

Preparation methods for the bulk TCR libraries were those previously described, with listed TCR primers. Using its own MiXCR run on the PCR reads, TCRdb lists one record per CDR3 protein. The sample lists just under 650,000 distinct CDR3 sequences; nearly 20% were seen once. V shed 8 bases and J shed 1 base, with 8 bases lying between them. The CDR3 runs 12 residues. Germline V gene data show CDR1 as LNHDA and CDR2 as SQIVND (reference sequence). As for this clonotype: What it recognizes is unknown.

Sorted naive CD8 T cells were those defined as CD8+CD4-CCR7+CD45RA+. The genes are TRBV19 and TRBJ1-1; D unclear. The specimen was naive CD8+ T cells from blood, with Jurkat cell RNA spiked in. Subset specified: FACS-sorted CD8+CD4-CCR7+CD45RA+ naive T cells. The receptor comes from a human donor in good health. Some libraries in this study had Jurkat cell RNA spiked in. In DNA form, the CDR3 reads TGTGCCAGTCACCCCGCGAACACTGAAGCTTTCTTT. It is translated as CASHPANTEAFF.